These T cell receptor beta chains were read from a single sample in a study of CD8+ T cells in alopecia areata. Assay used: immunoSEQ multiplex PCR; TCRdb lists only in-frame clones, some missing. The data show just over 150,000 clones, with around half seen just once and roughly a fifth held by the top ten. Specimen: CD8+ T cells sorted from blood, collected at week 0. Receptors originate from a human donor with alopecia areata. The CDR3 runs from the conserved cysteine through the conserved F or W. The D gene is left open where the match is weak. Some rows have no size entry. The others give once, few or many, or a class for an expanded clone.

TGTGCCTGTTTGGGACAGGGGGCACCCACTGAAGCTTTCTTT	CACLGQGAPTEAFF	-	TRBJ1-1	TRBD1	TRBV30
TGCGCCAGCAGTAATTCTAACTATGGCTACACCTTC	CASSNSNYGYTF	-	TRBJ1-2	-	TRBV4-3
TGTGCCTGGAGTGCCAGCATTTATGGCTACACCTTC	CAWSASIYGYTF	-	TRBJ1-2	-	TRBV30
TGTGCCAGCACCCCAGCCAGGGGGACTAGAAACAATGAGCAGTTCTTC	CASTPARGTRNNEQFF	many	TRBJ2-1	-	TRBV2
TGTGCCTGGAGTGGTGGGACCTTAAATTCACCCCTCCACTTT	CAWSGGTLNSPLHF	-	TRBJ1-6	-	TRBV30
TGTGCTAGTGGTTTTGACAGCTCTTCCTATGGCTACACCTTC	CASGFDSSSYGYTF	-	TRBJ1-2	-	TRBV12-5
TGTGCCAGCAGTTTAAGCGGACTAGCGGGGACCACAGATACGCAGTATTTT	CASSLSGLAGTTDTQYF	-	TRBJ2-3	TRBD2	TRBV27
TGTGCCAGCAGCGTCAACCGGGACGATGCTTACTACGAGCAGTACTTC	CASSVNRDDAYYEQYF	-	TRBJ2-7	-	TRBV2
TGTGCCAGTAGGAGGGACCAAGAGACCCAGTACTTC	CASRRDQETQYF	few	TRBJ2-5	-	TRBV19
TGCGCCAGCAGCTTGGTCGCGGGAACTGGAAATGAGCAGTTCTTC	CASSLVAGTGNEQFF	few	TRBJ2-1	-	TRBV5-1
TGCGCCAGCAGCCAAGATCTCGGGGGACAGATCTACGAGCAGTACTTC	CASSQDLGGQIYEQYF	few	TRBJ2-7	-	TRBV4-3
TGCGCCAGCAGCCAAGATCTAGCGGGGGGCACAGATACGCAGTATTTT	CASSQDLAGGTDTQYF	many	TRBJ2-3	TRBD2	TRBV4-3
TGCAGCGTTTCGGCCAACACTGAAGCTTTCTTT	CSVSANTEAFF	few	TRBJ1-1	-	TRBV29-1
TGCGCCAGCAGCTCTAGCGGGGGGGAGACCTACGAGCAGTACTTC	CASSSSGGETYEQYF	-	TRBJ2-7	TRBD2	TRBV5-1
TGCGCCAGCAGTCACCCCCAGGACGTCAACACCGGGGAGCTGTTTTTT	CASSHPQDVNTGELFF	-	TRBJ2-2	-	TRBV23-1
TGTGCCACCAGCAGAGACCGGGCCTTTAATGAAAAACTGTTTTTT	CATSRDRAFNEKLFF	-	TRBJ1-4	-	TRBV15
TGTGCCAGCAGCTTGGCCGCAGGGATATACACTGAAGCTTTCTTT	CASSLAAGIYTEAFF	once	TRBJ1-1	-	TRBV5-6
TGTGCCAGTAGCATTGATCTAGGGGCTTACAATGAGCAGTTCTTC	CASSIDLGAYNEQFF	few	TRBJ2-1	-	TRBV19
TGTGCCAGCAGTTACTCGAATTACGAGCAGTACTTC	CASSYSNYEQYF	-	TRBJ2-7	-	TRBV6-6
TGCGCCAGCAGCCAAGATGAACAGGCCACAGATACGCAGTATTTT	CASSQDEQATDTQYF	few	TRBJ2-3	-	TRBV4-3
TGTGCCAGCTACCCGATGGTGGGAGACGAGCAGTTCTTC	CASYPMVGDEQFF	-	TRBJ2-1	-	TRBV2
TGTGCCAGCGGGGGGACAGGGAGCCACGAGCAGTACTTC	CASGGTGSHEQYF	few	TRBJ2-7	TRBD1	TRBV6-5
TGTGCCAGTAGTACCGGGACAGTCGGCGAGCAGTACTTC	CASSTGTVGEQYF	-	TRBJ2-7	TRBD1	TRBV19
TGTGCCTGGAGTCCCCAGGGGGTTGAAGCTTTCTTT	CAWSPQGVEAFF	-	TRBJ1-1	TRBD1	TRBV30
TGTGCCACCAGCAGAGATCCGGGGGGCACTGAAGCTTTCTTT	CATSRDPGGTEAFF	-	TRBJ1-1	-	TRBV15
TGCAGCGTTCGGGACAACTATGGCTACACCTTC	CSVRDNYGYTF	-	TRBJ1-2	-	TRBV29-1
TGTGCCAGCAGTACCTACAGGGGCGATACGCAGTATTTT	CASSTYRGDTQYF	-	TRBJ2-3	TRBD1	TRBV27
TGTGCCAGTAGTGTCGGGACTAGCGGGGCAAATGAGCAGTTCTTC	CASSVGTSGANEQFF	-	TRBJ2-1	TRBD2	TRBV19
TGCAGCGTTGAAGGATCCGAAAGCGGGACTGAAGCTTTCTTT	CSVEGSESGTEAFF	-	TRBJ1-1	-	TRBV29-1
TGTGCCTGGAGTGTAGCGCCAGGGGGTACCTACGAGCAGTACTTC	CAWSVAPGGTYEQYF	-	TRBJ2-7	TRBD1	TRBV30
TGCAGCGTTGGGTTGGGGAAGGAGCTGTTTTTT	CSVGLGKELFF	few	TRBJ2-2	-	TRBV29-1
TGCGCCAGCTCCGGGACTAGCGGCGCTGAGCAGTTCTTC	CASSGTSGAEQFF	-	TRBJ2-1	TRBD2	TRBV4-3
TGCGCCAGCAGTCTTGCTTACTCCTACGAGCAGTACTTC	CASSLAYSYEQYF	-	TRBJ2-7	-	TRBV23-1
TGCAGCGTTTCCGACAGCCAAAACGGCAATCAGCCCCAGCATTTT	CSVSDSQNGNQPQHF	-	TRBJ1-5	-	TRBV29-1
TGTGCCAGCAGTGATATCGTCCAGGGGGAGTACGAGCAGTACTTC	CASSDIVQGEYEQYF	few	TRBJ2-7	TRBD1	TRBV25-1
TGTGCCAGCGGAGGGTCTTCGTCCTACGAGCAGTACTTC	CASGGSSSYEQYF	few	TRBJ2-7	-	TRBV25-1
TGCGCCAGCAGCTTGGCGGGCTCCTACAATGAGCAGTTCTTC	CASSLAGSYNEQFF	-	TRBJ2-1	-	TRBV5-1